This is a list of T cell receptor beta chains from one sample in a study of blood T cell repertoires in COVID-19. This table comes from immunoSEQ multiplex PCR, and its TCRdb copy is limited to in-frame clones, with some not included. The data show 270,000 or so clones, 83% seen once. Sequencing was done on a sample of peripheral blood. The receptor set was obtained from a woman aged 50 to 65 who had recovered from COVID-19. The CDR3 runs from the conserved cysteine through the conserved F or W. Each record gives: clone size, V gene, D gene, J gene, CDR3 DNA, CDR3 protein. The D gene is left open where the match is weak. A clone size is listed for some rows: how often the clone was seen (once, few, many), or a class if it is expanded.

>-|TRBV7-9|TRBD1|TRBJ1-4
TGTGCCAGCAGCCCCGGACAGGCGTATAATGAAAAACTGTTTTTT
CASSPGQAYNEKLFF
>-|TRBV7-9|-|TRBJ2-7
TGTGCCAGCAGCACCCTGACAGGGAGGTTAGGGGAGCAGTACTTC
CASSTLTGRLGEQYF
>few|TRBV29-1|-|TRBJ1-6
TGCAGCGTGGCCGGCCCAGCGTCCGATTCACCCCTCCACTTT
CSVAGPASDSPLHF
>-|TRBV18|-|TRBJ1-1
TGTGCCAGCTCACCGGAATGGGGGGGATTTAAAGCTTTCTTT
CASSPEWGGFKAFF
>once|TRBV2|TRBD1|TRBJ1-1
TGTGCCAGCGGCACAACAGGGGCCGGGACTGAAGCTTTCTTT
CASGTTGAGTEAFF
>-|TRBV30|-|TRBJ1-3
TGTGCCTGGAGTAGTATCGCGAGCTCTGGAAACACCATATATTTT
CAWSSIASSGNTIYF
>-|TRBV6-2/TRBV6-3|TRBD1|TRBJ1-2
TGTGCCAGCAGCAACGACAGGGGGCTCGCCAACTATGGCTACACCTTC
CASSNDRGLANYGYTF
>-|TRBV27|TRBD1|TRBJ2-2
TGTGCCAGCAGGAACGGAAGGACAGGGACCGGGGAGCTGTTTTTT
CASRNGRTGTGELFF
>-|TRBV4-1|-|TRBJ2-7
TGCGCCAGCAGCCAAGAGGCTCTTTGGGAGCAGTACTTC
CASSQEALWEQYF
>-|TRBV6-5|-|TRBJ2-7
TGTGCCAGCAGTTACTCCCCCCAACTTAGATACGAGCAGTACTTC
CASSYSPQLRYEQYF
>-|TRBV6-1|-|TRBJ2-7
TGTGCCAGCAGTGAAAGTTTTGGGAGCTTCCTCTACGAGCAGTACTTC
CASSESFGSFLYEQYF
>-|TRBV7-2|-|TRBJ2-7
TGTGCCAGCAGACTACAGGTCGACTACGAGCAGTACTTC
CASRLQVDYEQYF
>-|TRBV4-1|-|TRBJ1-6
TGCGCCAGCAGCCAAGTTGCCGGGGTATACTCACCCCTCCACTTT
CASSQVAGVYSPLHF
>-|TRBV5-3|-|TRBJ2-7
TGTGCCAGAAGCTACAGGGACCCTTCCTACGAGCAGTACTTC
CARSYRDPSYEQYF
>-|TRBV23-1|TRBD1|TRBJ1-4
TGCGCCAGCAGTCATCACGCGTCAAGGGGGCCTATCGCCTCCTCTAATGAAAAACTGTTTTTT
CASSHHASRGPIASSNEKLFF
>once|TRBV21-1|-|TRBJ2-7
TGTGCCAGCAGCAAAGCCGGCAGGGAGGACTACGAGCAGTACTTC
CASSKAGREDYEQYF
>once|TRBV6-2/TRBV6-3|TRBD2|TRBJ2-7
TGTGCCAGCAGTTATGGCGGGAGGGTCGCCTACGAGCAGTACTTC
CASSYGGRVAYEQYF
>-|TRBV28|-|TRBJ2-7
TGTGCCAGCAGTTTATATTTCCGGGTAAGAACAGGACAGTTTTTTCACTCCTACGAGCAGTACTTC
CASSLYFRVRTGQFFHSYEQYF
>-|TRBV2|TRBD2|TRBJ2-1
TGTGCCAGCAGATCTAGCGGGAGTGGGGATGAGCAGTTCTTC
CASRSSGSGDEQFF
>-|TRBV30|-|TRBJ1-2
TGTGCCCGCAGTTTGACTAACTATGGCTACACCTTC
CARSLTNYGYTF
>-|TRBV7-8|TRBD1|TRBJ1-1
TGTGCCAGCAGCCCCCCGGACAGGGGGCTAGGGGCTTTCTTT
CASSPPDRGLGAFF
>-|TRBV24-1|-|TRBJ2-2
TGTGCCACCAGTGATTTTCGAACGAACACCGGGGAACTGTTTTTT
CATSDFRTNTGELFF
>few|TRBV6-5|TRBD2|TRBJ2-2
TGTGCCAGCAGTACTCTAGCGGGGGGCACCGGGGAGCTGTTTTTT
CASSTLAGGTGELFF
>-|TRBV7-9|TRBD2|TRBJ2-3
TGTGCCAGCAGCCCTAGCGGGGGGGGCACAGATACGCAGTATTTT
CASSPSGGGTDTQYF
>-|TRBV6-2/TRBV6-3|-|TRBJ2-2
TGTGCCAGCAGTTACTCCTGGCGGGGGAACACCGGGGAGCTGTTTTTT
CASSYSWRGNTGELFF
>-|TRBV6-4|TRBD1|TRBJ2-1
TGTGCCAGCAGTGCTGGGGACAGCTCCTACAATGAGCAGTTCTTC
CASSAGDSSYNEQFF
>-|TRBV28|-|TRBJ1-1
TGTGCCAGCACCCCCGGGGACAAATACACTGAAGCTTTCTTT
CASTPGDKYTEAFF
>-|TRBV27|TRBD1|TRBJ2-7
TGTGCCAGCAGTTTATCGTCCCTAGGACAGGGGGACGAGCAGTACTTC
CASSLSSLGQGDEQYF
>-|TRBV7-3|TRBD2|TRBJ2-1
TGTGCCAGCAGCTGGACTAGCGGGAGACGAGGTGAGCAGTTCTTC
CASSWTSGRRGEQFF
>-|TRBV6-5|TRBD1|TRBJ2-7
TGTGCCAGCAGTTCGGGACAGTACGAGCAGTACTTC
CASSSGQYEQYF
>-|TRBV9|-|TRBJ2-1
TGTGCCAGCAGCGAGAGTGGGCAGTCCTACAATGAGCAGTTCTTC
CASSESGQSYNEQFF
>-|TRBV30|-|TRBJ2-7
TGTGCCTGGAGTGACCCACTCGTGGTAGCTACCATCTACGAGCAGTACTTC
CAWSDPLVVATIYEQYF
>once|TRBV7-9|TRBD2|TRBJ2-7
TGTGCCAGCAGCCCAAGGACTAGCGGGAGTCCCCCCAACTACGAGCAGTACTTC
CASSPRTSGSPPNYEQYF
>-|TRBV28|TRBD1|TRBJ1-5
TGTGCCAGCAGCCTACAGGGGCTAAATCAGCCCCAGCATTTT
CASSLQGLNQPQHF
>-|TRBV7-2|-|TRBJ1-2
TGTGCCAGCAGCTTAGCGCCGGGTATCTATGGCTACACCTTC
CASSLAPGIYGYTF
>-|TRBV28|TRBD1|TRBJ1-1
TGTGCCACCGAGGGGGCAAACACTGAAGCTTTCTTT
CATEGANTEAFF
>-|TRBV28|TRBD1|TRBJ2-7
TGTGCCAGCAGTTTAAGTTCAGGGGGTTCCTACGAGCAGTACTTC
CASSLSSGGSYEQYF
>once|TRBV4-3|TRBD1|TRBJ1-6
TGCGCCAGCAGCCAAGATCAGGGGACAGGTCTCTCACCCCTCCACTTT
CASSQDQGTGLSPLHF
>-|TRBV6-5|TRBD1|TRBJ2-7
TGTGCCAGCAGGGGGACAGGGTGGATCTACGAGCAGTACTTC
CASRGTGWIYEQYF
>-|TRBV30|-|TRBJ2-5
TGTGCCTCAAAATCAGGGGCCCAAGAGACCCAGTACTTC
CASKSGAQETQYF
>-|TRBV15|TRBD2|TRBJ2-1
TGTGCCACCAGCAGAGGGTTAGCGGGAGAACTCGATGAGCAGTTCTTC
CATSRGLAGELDEQFF
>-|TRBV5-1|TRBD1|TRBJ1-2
TGCGCCAGCAGGGCTGGACAGGGAGGCTATGGCTACACCTTC
CASRAGQGGYGYTF
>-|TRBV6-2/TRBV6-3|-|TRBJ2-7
TGTGCCAGCAGTTACTGGCAGGGGAGCTACGAGCAGTACTTC
CASSYWQGSYEQYF
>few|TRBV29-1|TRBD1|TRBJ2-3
TGCAGCTACGAAAGGGGGGACAGGGTAGGCACAGATACGCAGTATTTT
CSYERGDRVGTDTQYF
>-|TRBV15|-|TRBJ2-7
TGTGCCACCAGCAGAGACAGGGCATTCTCCTACGAGCAGTACTTC
CATSRDRAFSYEQYF
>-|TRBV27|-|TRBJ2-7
TGTGCCAGCAGCCGAGGGGACTCTACATCCTACGAGCAGTACTTC
CASSRGDSTSYEQYF
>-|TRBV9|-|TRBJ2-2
TGTGCCAGCAGCGTAGAACAGGCCGGGGAGCTGTTTTTT
CASSVEQAGELFF
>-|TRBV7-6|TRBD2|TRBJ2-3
TGTGCCAGCAGCTTGGGACTAGCAGTCCCAGATACGCAGTATTTT
CASSLGLAVPDTQYF
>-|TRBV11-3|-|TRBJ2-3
TGTGCCAGCAGCTTGGGGGTAGCGGGCACAGATACGCAGTATTTT
CASSLGVAGTDTQYF
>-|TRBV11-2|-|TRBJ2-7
TGTGCCAGCAGCTTAGGGGGGCTACAGGTCTCCTACGAGCAGTACTTC
CASSLGGLQVSYEQYF